A single sample is the source of the 30 T cell receptor beta chains below, sequenced in a study of CD8 T cells in ankylosing spondylitis. TCRdb reprocessed the 5' RACE reads via MiXCR and lists one record per CDR3 protein. The sample shows about 240,000 distinct CDR3 sequences, 8.6% of them seen only once. Material: blood, either unsorted or a sorted T cell fraction (not recorded which). These receptors were taken from a male donor with ankylosing spondylitis or in good health (not recorded which).

This clonotype was counted at least ten times. The chain couples TRBV12-3 or TRBV12-4 to TRBJ2-1, with 9 bases fitting TRBD2. The junction had 2 bases not matched to a gene; V was cut back by 7 bases and J by 1 base. The CDR3 sequence is 14 residues long. The CDR3 sequence is CASTRGGSYNEQFF. Here the CDR3 DNA reads TGTGCCAGCACGCGGGGGGGGTCCTACAATGAGCAGTTCTTC.

The table lists this clonotype with many counts. V gene TRBV20-1 combines with J gene TRBJ2-1, with 11 bases fitting TRBD1. The CDR3 is made up of 16 amino acids. Germline assignment: CDR1 DFQATT and CDR2 SNEGSKA (reference sequence). Trimming removed 5 bases from V and 7 bases from J; junction bases left unmatched: 13. The chain's CDR3 is CSALLRTGGAWNEQFF. The CDR3 DNA follows: TGCAGTGCTCTTTTAAGGACAGGGGGCGCGTGGAATGAGCAGTTCTTC.

Many counts were recorded for this clonotype. The V call is TRBV20-1, the J call TRBJ2-1; D is perhaps TRBD1 or TRBD2 (6 bases each). CDR3 length: 14 amino acids. Germline V lookup: CDR1 DFQATT, CDR2 SNEGSKA (reference sequence). Trimming removed 6 bases at V and 5 bases at J, with 17 bases between. Written as DNA, the CDR3 is TGCAGTGCCCCCCGGGGGCTAGCGAACAATGAGCAGTTCTTC. Translating it yields CSAPRGLANNEQFF.

This clonotype has a count of ten or more. This chain links TRBV12-3 or TRBV12-4 with TRBJ1-6, with 7 bases that match TRBD1. The CDR3 contains 14 residues. V was pared by 6 bases and J by 5 bases, with 4 bases of the junction left unmatched. Here the CDR3 DNA reads TGTGCCAGCAGCACCGGGACAGATAATTCACCCCTCCACTTT. It codes for CASSTGTDNSPLHF.

This clonotype was seen repeatedly, ten times or more. The chain is built from TRBV20-1 and TRBJ2-4, with a tentative D call TRBD2 (6 bases). The germline V gene has CDR1 DFQATT and CDR2 SNEGSKA (reference sequence). The CDR3 is 14 residues long. Trimming cost V 3 bases and J 1 base, with 10 bases left between them. This CDR3 reads CSASEGLAKNIQYF. The CDR3 coding sequence is TGCAGTGCTAGCGAGGGACTGGCCAAAAACATTCAGTACTTC.

A word on this clonotype: A much larger clone lies one base from this, so it may be a read error. V is TRBV7-3 and J is TRBJ2-1, with 12 bases matching TRBD2. The J segment lost 4 bases and the V segment lost 1 base, leaving 2 bases of the junction unmatched. This CDR3 comprises 16 residues. Germline V gene lookup returns CDR1 SGHTA and CDR2 FQGTGA. CDR3 amino acids: CASSLMGLAGYNEQFF. DNA for the CDR3: TGTGCCAGCAGCTTAATGGGACTAGCGGGTTACAATGAGCAGTTCTTC.

This clonotype was seen ten or more times. The CDR3 DNA reads TGCAGTGCTTCCCGACAGGGAAGAGAAAAACTGTTTTTT. Protein product: CSASRQGREKLFF. This chain connects TRBV20-1 to TRBJ1-4; TRBD1 aligns across 7 bases. CDR3 length: 13 residues. J gave up 8 bases and V 5 bases, and 8 bases lay outside the gene matches. CDR1 is DFQATT, CDR2 SNEGSKA, per germline (reference sequence).

The chain joins TRBV18 to TRBJ1-4; TRBD1 matches 9 bases. Germline CDR1 and CDR2: KGHSH and LQKENI. This CDR3 contains 17 residues. V was clipped by 0 bases and J by 3 bases; unmatched bases: 5. DNA for the CDR3: TGTGCCAGCTCACCACCGAACAGGGGGCTATCTAATGAAAAACTGTTTTTT. Translating gives CASSPPNRGLSNEKLFF.

The rearrangement joins TRBV4-3 to TRBJ2-2; no firm D call. CDR3 length: 15 amino acids. CDR1 and CDR2 (germline): LGHNA, YSLEER. The V gene lost 0 bases and the J gene lost 0 bases, with 5 bases spanning the gap. DNA of the CDR3: TGCGCCAGCAGCCAAGATGCGACGAACACCGGGGAGCTGTTTTTT. Translation: CASSQDATNTGELFF.

The CDR3 sequence is CASSYLGQSTDTQYF. The CDR3 DNA follows: TGTGCCAGCAGCTACCTAGGACAGTCCACAGATACGCAGTATTTT. The chain has TRBV5-5 and TRBJ2-3, with a possible D match to TRBD1 (6 bases). V lost 3 bases to trimming and J lost 2 bases, with 13 bases between them. This CDR3 is 15 amino acids long. Germline CDR1 and CDR2: SGHKS and YYEKEE (reference sequence).

This clonotype was picked up one time. The chain recombines TRBV30 with TRBJ2-1; no clear D. There are 14 residues in the CDR3. Germline V CDR1 and CDR2: GTSNPN, SVGIG (reference sequence). Trimming took off 1 base at V and 6 bases at J, with 13 bases between the two ends. The CDR3 reads CAWSGPLVVNEQFF. CDR3 bases: TGTGCCTGGAGTGGACCCTTGGTTGTCAATGAGCAGTTCTTC.

This clonotype was observed many times. This chain connects TRBV28 to TRBJ2-5; the D gene is possibly TRBD1 (5 bases). V dropped 2 bases and J dropped 6 bases, with 10 bases sitting between them. The CDR3 extends over 13 amino acids. Germline V gene lookup returns CDR1 MDHEN and CDR2 SYDVKM. DNA of the CDR3: TGTGCCAGCAGTTTAAGCCAGGGCAAGACCCAGTACTTC. Encoded protein: CASSLSQGKTQYF.

This clonotype was recorded a few times. The rearrangement uses TRBV6-1 and TRBJ2-3; tentatively, D is TRBD1 (6 bases). Germline-derived CDR1 and CDR2 are MNHNS and SASEGT. The V gene lost 4 bases and the J gene lost 0 bases, with 14 bases spanning the gap. This CDR3 contains 16 residues. CDR3 sequence (DNA): TGTGCCAGCAGTGCCCGGACAGCCTCTAGCACAGATACGCAGTATTTT. Amino acids: CASSARTASSTDTQYF.

There are many counts of this clonotype. The chain recombines TRBV20-1 with TRBJ1-2, with D possibly TRBD1 on 5 matching bases. CDR3 size: 13 residues. Per the germline V gene, CDR1 is DFQATT and CDR2 is SNEGSKA (reference sequence). Trimming pared 3 bases from V and 1 base from J, leaving 9 bases between. The CDR3 DNA sequence: TGCAGTGCTAGCCGCAGGGTTAACTATGGCTACACCTTC. This gives the protein CSASRRVNYGYTF.

This clonotype showed up many times. The chain recombines TRBV10-3 with TRBJ2-1; 11 positions agree with TRBD2. The CDR3 runs to 12 residues. V shed 6 bases and J 9 bases; nucleotides not matched to a gene: 1. CDR1 and CDR2 (germline): ENHRY, SYGVKD. This chain's CDR3 is CAISGTSGEQFF. Here the CDR3 DNA reads TGTGCCATCAGCGGGACTAGCGGTGAGCAGTTCTTC.

This clonotype showed up just a few times. The J gene is TRBJ1-4, the V gene TRBV12-3 or TRBV12-4; TRBD1 matches at 8 bases. V lost 6 bases to trimming and J lost 7 bases; unmatched junction nucleotides: 7. The CDR3 is 14 residues long. The CDR3 region is CASRSGTGAEKLFF. The CDR3 DNA sequence: TGTGCCAGCAGATCCGGGACAGGCGCTGAAAAACTGTTTTTT.

This clonotype was counted at least ten times. The genes are TRBV6-2 or TRBV6-3 and TRBJ2-5; D not resolved. This CDR3 spans 15 amino acids. Germline lookup yields CDR1 MNHEY and CDR2 SVGEGT. Deletions cut 7 bases from V and 5 bases from J, with 20 bases between. The CDR3 coding sequence is TGTGCCAGCACCCCTGGCAGGCTCCCTTCGGAGACCCAGTACTTC. It yields the protein CASTPGRLPSETQYF.

Many counts were recorded for this clonotype. V and J are TRBV5-5 and TRBJ2-7; D is possibly TRBD1 (5 bases). The CDR3 contains 13 residues. Germline loops: CDR1 SGHKS, CDR2 YYEKEE (reference sequence). V was trimmed by 3 bases and J by 3 bases, leaving 10 bases between them. The CDR3 here is CASSSPGYYEQYF. In DNA form, the CDR3 reads TGTGCCAGCAGCTCGCCAGGGTACTACGAGCAGTACTTC. Full variable domain (remainder filled in from reference TRBV5-5 and TRBJ2-7): DAGVTQSPTHLIKTRGQQVTLRCSPISGHKSVSWYQQVLGQGPQFIFQYYEKEERGRGNFPDRFSARQFPNYSSELNVNALLLGDSALYLCASSSPGYYEQYFGPGTRLTVT.

This clonotype was seen ten or more times. This rearrangement joins TRBV6-5 to TRBJ2-3, with D possibly TRBD2 on 6 matching bases. This CDR3 is 15 amino acids long. The germline V and J ends were trimmed by 4 bases and 6 bases, with 17 bases remaining between them. Germline CDR1 MNHEY, CDR2 SVGAGI. In DNA, the CDR3 is TGTGCCAGCAGTTCGGGACTGATTCCCGGGGATACGCAGTATTTT. It specifies CASSSGLIPGDTQYF.

This clonotype was counted many times. The chain employs TRBV12-3 or TRBV12-4 and TRBJ2-2; TRBD2 aligns across 8 bases. Germline trimming cut 7 bases from V and 0 bases from J; bases unmatched to any gene: 4. The CDR3 has 15 amino acids. CDR3 in amino acids: CASTLGLANTGELFF. The CDR3 DNA follows: TGTGCCAGCACCCTGGGACTAGCGAACACCGGGGAGCTGTTTTTT.

This clonotype was seen repeatedly, ten times or more. V is TRBV4-3 and J is TRBJ1-6; 7 bases are a match to TRBD1. The length of the CDR3 is 15 residues. Trimming at V came to 0 bases and at J to 10 bases, leaving 6 bases not matched to a gene. The germline V gene encodes CDR1 LGHNA and CDR2 YSLEER. The CDR3 protein is CASSQDGTVYSPLHF. The DNA for the CDR3 is TGCGCCAGCAGCCAAGACGGGACAGTATACTCACCCCTCCACTTT.

About this clonotype itself: One base away lies a much larger clone, so this may be a sequencing read error. The genes are TRBV7-9 and TRBJ1-4; D is uncertain. Trimming shortened V by 2 bases and J by 6 bases, and 16 bases separated the two germline ends. CDR1 is SEHNR, CDR2 FQNEAQ, per germline (reference sequence). The CDR3 sequence is 16 residues long. The CDR3 DNA reads as TGTGCCAGCAGCTTAATCATGGGAGAGTATGATGAAAAACTGTTTTTT. Translating it yields CASSLIMGEYDEKLFF. The whole variable domain, remainder taken from reference TRBV7-9 and TRBJ1-4, is DTGVSQNPRHKITKRGQNVTFRCDPISEHNRLYWYRQTLGQGPEFLTYFQNEAQLEKSRLLSDRFSAERPKGSFSTLEIQRTEQGDSAMYLCASSLIMGEYDEKLFFGSGTQLSVL.

This clonotype showed up many times. The V and J genes are TRBV19 and TRBJ1-1; D is ambiguous. The CDR3 is 14 residues long. Per germline, CDR1 LNHDA and CDR2 SQIVND (reference sequence). V was shortened by 1 base and J by 0 bases, with 6 bases between the two germline ends. The CDR3 region is CASSIGWVNTEAFF. The CDR3 coding sequence is TGTGCCAGTAGTATAGGTTGGGTGAACACTGAAGCTTTCTTT.

This clonotype was found many times. This rearrangement joins TRBV27 to TRBJ1-1, with D maybe TRBD1 (6 bases). The germline gives CDR1 MNHEY, CDR2 SMNVEV (reference sequence). Trimming stripped 2 bases from V and 4 bases from J, with 17 bases between. The CDR3 runs to 16 residues. CDR3 nucleotide sequence: TGTGCCAGCAGTTTAAGAGACAGGAGGCCTGTCACTGAAGCTTTCTTT. The encoded protein is CASSLRDRRPVTEAFF.

This clonotype was recorded many times. This chain joins TRBV12-3 or TRBV12-4 and TRBJ2-7; no clear D gene. V lost 3 bases and J 2 bases, leaving 8 bases between the germline ends. The CDR3 length is 13 residues. The DNA for the CDR3 is TGTGCCAGCAGTTTGGGCAGACCCTACGAGCAGTACTTC. Protein: CASSLGRPYEQYF.

The chain has TRBV6-5 and TRBJ2-7; D is unclear. Germline V CDR1 and CDR2: MNHEY, SVGAGI. This CDR3 region has 12 residues. Trimming took 4 bases from V and 2 from J, leaving 6 bases between them. CDR3 loop: CASSSRTYEQYF. The CDR3 DNA follows: TGTGCCAGCAGTTCCCGGACCTACGAGCAGTACTTC.

This clonotype was observed many times. DNA for the CDR3: TGCAGTGCTAGGCGGGGCCCGAGCACAGATACGCAGTATTTT. Amino acid sequence: CSARRGPSTDTQYF. The rearrangement links TRBV20-1 to TRBJ2-3, with a tentative D call TRBD2 (6 bases). Per the germline V gene, CDR1 is DFQATT and CDR2 is SNEGSKA (reference sequence). There are 14 residues in the CDR3. V was trimmed by 3 bases and J by 0 bases, leaving 10 bases between them.

This rearrangement joins TRBV9 to TRBJ2-5, with D tentatively TRBD2 (6 bases). The V end was cut by 3 bases, the J end by 2 bases, with 14 bases between. The CDR3 loop spans 15 amino acids. Germline CDR1 reads SGDLS; CDR2 reads YYNGEE. CDR3 coding DNA: TGTGCCAGCAGCGCGGGACTCGATCCTCAAGAGACCCAGTACTTC. It encodes CASSAGLDPQETQYF. Full variable domain (remainder filled in from reference TRBV9 and TRBJ2-5): DSGVTQTPKHLITATGQRVTLRCSPRSGDLSVYWYQQSLDQGLQFLIQYYNGEERAKGNILERFSAQQFPDLHSELNLSSLELGDSALYFCASSAGLDPQETQYFGPGTRLLVL.

This clonotype was observed at least ten times. This chain uses TRBV20-1 with TRBJ2-2, with 7 bases aligning to TRBD2. Germline-derived CDR1 and CDR2 are DFQATT and SNEGSKA (reference sequence). CDR3 size: 15 residues. V lost 6 bases and J lost 1; bases outside the gene matches: 8. The CDR3 sequence is CSAKSLAVNTGELFF. Here the CDR3 DNA reads TGCAGTGCGAAGAGTCTAGCGGTGAACACCGGGGAGCTGTTTTTT.

This clonotype was detected only a few times. V and J are TRBV20-1 and TRBJ2-7; possibly TRBD1 for D (6 bases). CDR3 length: 14 amino acids. CDR1 and CDR2 (germline): DFQATT, SNEGSKA (reference sequence). Trimming took off 4 bases at V and 5 bases at J, with 18 bases between the two ends. The CDR3 DNA is TGCAGTGCTATAAGATGGCGGCAGGGGAACGAGCAGTACTTC. Its translation: CSAIRWRQGNEQYF.